A single sample gave rise to the 13 T cell receptor beta chains below, sequenced in a study of Ad26.COV2.S vaccination and SARS-CoV-2 variants. Here immunoSEQ multiplex PCR was the method, and the copy in TCRdb shows in-frame clones only, minus some. This table has 300,000 to 400,000 clones, roughly 90% appearing once. Treatment denoted: roughly 19 received Ad26.COV2.S at low or high dose, single or two shots; roughly five received placebo; per-sample allocation not given. Collection of the samples took place on day 63 after the first injection of vaccine or placebo. The specimen comprised peripheral blood, sampled in a trial of Ad26.COV2.S vaccine versus placebo. The receptors originated from a person between 18 and 65 years old who received the Ad26.COV2.S COVID-19 vaccine or a placebo.

This chain uses TRBV6-6 with TRBJ1-5; tentative D call: TRBD1 (5 bases). CDR3 size: 16 residues. Between the trimmed V and J ends, which lost 6 bases and 5 bases, there was a span of 20 bases. The germline gives CDR1 MNHNY, CDR2 SVGAGI (reference sequence). DNA of the CDR3: TGTGCCAGCAGGGCAGGGTCGGCGAGAGGTGATCAGCCCCAGCATTTT. Its protein is CASRAGSARGDQPQHF.

The rearrangement joins TRBV7-9 to TRBJ1-1, with D possibly matching TRBD1 (5 bases). The germline V and J ends were trimmed by 4 bases and 2 bases, with 11 bases remaining between them. The CDR3 has 14 residues. CDR1 is SEHNR, CDR2 FQNEAQ, per germline (reference sequence). Here the CDR3 reads CASSSGRINTEAFF. The CDR3 DNA sequence: TGTGCCAGCAGCTCGGGACGGATAAACACTGAAGCTTTCTTT.

The gene calls are TRBV6-6 and TRBJ2-7; 8 bases agree with TRBD1. CDR3 length: 13 residues. V shed 5 bases and J 3 bases; nucleotides not matched to a gene: 3. Germline V gives CDR1 MNHNY, CDR2 SVGAGI (reference sequence). For the CDR3, the DNA is TGTGCCAGCAGTCAAGACAGGGGCTACGAGCAGTACTTC. Its translation: CASSQDRGYEQYF.

The chain is built from TRBV7-8 and TRBJ1-5; D may be TRBD1 (6 bases). Trimming shortened V by 5 bases and J by 7 bases, and 18 bases separated the two germline ends. The germline V gene has CDR1 SGHVS and CDR2 FQNEAQ. The CDR3 is made up of 15 amino acids. The CDR3 DNA reads TGTGCCAGCAGCCACAACCAGGGGTTTGGGCAGCCCCAGCATTTT. Translation gives CASSHNQGFGQPQHF.

The CDR3 sequence: CASSGQLNGELFF. CDR3 DNA: TGTGCCAGCAGCGGACAGCTTAACGGGGAGCTGTTTTTT. This sequence joins TRBV2 and TRBJ2-2, with D tentatively TRBD1 (6 bases). The germline V and J ends were trimmed by 6 bases and 7 bases, with 12 bases remaining between them. Germline values: CDR1 SNHLY, CDR2 FYNNEI. CDR3 length: 13 amino acids.

The chain has TRBV5-1 and TRBJ1-6; D remains ambiguous. The ends were cut back, 0 bases at V and 2 bases at J, with 6 bases in the middle. Germline V gives CDR1 SGHRS, CDR2 YFSETQ. This CDR3 spans 15 amino acids. CDR3: CASSLVGPYNSPLHF. The CDR3 DNA is TGCGCCAGCAGCTTGGTTGGTCCCTATAATTCACCCCTCCACTTT.

The chain carries TRBV12-5 and TRBJ2-1, with D hard to call. Germline-derived CDR1 and CDR2 are LGHNT and FRNRAP. This CDR3 spans 16 amino acids. V dropped 1 base and J dropped 0 bases, with 10 bases sitting between them. The CDR3 loop is CASGLEVMSSYNEQFF. The CDR3 bases are TGTGCTAGTGGTTTGGAAGTCATGAGCTCCTACAATGAGCAGTTCTTC.

The rearrangement uses TRBV6-6 and TRBJ2-2; possible D gene TRBD2, 5 bases. Trimming took 2 bases from V and 6 from J, leaving 7 bases between them. The CDR3 length is 13 residues. In germline, CDR1 is MNHNY, CDR2 SVGAGI (reference sequence). The CDR3 region has the DNA TGTGCCAGCAGTTACGGGAGTCCCGGGGAGCTGTTTTTT. Encoded protein: CASSYGSPGELFF.

Points on this clone: The sample has other DNA sequences that encode this CDR3 too. The chain is built from TRBV28 and TRBJ1-5, with TRBD1 as a possible D gene (6 bases). CDR1 and CDR2 (germline): MDHEN, SYDVKM. V lost 4 bases and J lost 2, with 9 bases in between. The CDR3 sequence is 14 residues long. The CDR3 bases are TGTGCCAGCAGTTCGGGGGGCGGCAATCAGCCCCAGCATTTT. This gives the protein CASSSGGGNQPQHF.

The CDR3 DNA sequence: TGTGCCAGCAGCGTAGCAACTAGCGGGAGCAACACCGGGGAGCTGTTTTTT. Protein product: CASSVATSGSNTGELFF. The chain uses TRBV9 and TRBJ2-2, with 11 positions matching TRBD2. The CDR3 totals 17 residues. V lost 0 bases, J lost 2 bases, and 3 bases stayed unmatched. The germline gives CDR1 SGDLS, CDR2 YYNGEE.

V and J are TRBV5-6 and TRBJ1-1; 9 bases fit TRBD1. The CDR3 is 16 amino acids. V lost 4 bases to trimming and J lost 4 bases; unmatched junction nucleotides: 11. Germline CDR1 reads SGHDT; CDR2 reads YYEEEE. The CDR3 DNA reads TGTGCCAGCAGCCTATTCGGGACAGGGTTCGGCACTGAAGCTTTCTTT. Translation: CASSLFGTGFGTEAFF.

The rearrangement joins TRBV30 to TRBJ1-6; D gene uncertain. From germline, CDR1 is GTSNPN and CDR2 SVGIG (reference sequence). The CDR3 runs to 13 residues. The V end lost 4 bases, the J end lost 5 bases, and 9 bases lay between the germline ends. Here the CDR3 reads CAWTRGNNSPLHF. CDR3 sequence (DNA): TGTGCCTGGACACGGGGAAATAATTCACCCCTCCACTTT.

V is TRBV13 and J is TRBJ2-3; D not certain. Germline values: CDR1 PRHDT, CDR2 FYEKMQ (reference sequence). CDR3 size: 15 residues. V was trimmed by 1 base and J by 0 bases, leaving 8 bases between them. CDR3 residues: CASSLDRQSTDTQYF. The CDR3 nucleotides read TGTGCCAGCAGCTTAGATCGACAAAGCACAGATACGCAGTATTTT.